One sample yielded the 5 T cell receptor beta chains listed below, sequenced in a study of beta chain features in type 1 diabetes. Sequencing targeted expressed TCRB transcripts, as all isolated RNA had been reverse transcribed. This table comes from immunoSEQ multiplex PCR, and its TCRdb copy is limited to in-frame clones, with some not included. In the table there are hundreds of thousands of clones, around 13% of which are singletons. Sequenced: naive CD4+ T cells from blood. These receptors originate from a man aged 18 to 29 in good health.

This clone has ten or more counts. This chain uses TRBV14 with TRBJ2-1; 9 bases are a match to TRBD1. The CDR3 is made up of 12 amino acids. CDR1 and CDR2 from the germline V gene are SGHDN and FVKESK. With V trimmed by 6 bases and J by 8 bases, 2 bases remained unmatched. CDR3 nucleotides: TGTGCCAGCAGGGGACAGGGATATGAGCAGTTCTTC. As protein: CASRGQGYEQFF.

V and J are TRBV5-1 and TRBJ2-1, with 10 positions matching TRBD2. Germline V gives CDR1 SGHRS, CDR2 YFSETQ. Losses at the gene ends were 1 base for V and 7 bases for J; bases not matched to a gene: 8. The CDR3 contains 16 residues. DNA of the CDR3: TGCGCCAGCAGCTTGAGGCATAATAGCGGGGGGAATGAGCAGTTCTTC. Encoded protein: CASSLRHNSGGNEQFF.

The chain has TRBV9 and TRBJ2-5, with 8 bases identical to TRBD1. The last part of the DNA fits TRBJ2-7 better; the J call may be wrong. This CDR3 has 15 residues. Germline lookup yields CDR1 SGDLS and CDR2 YYNGEE. In DNA, the CDR3 is TGTGCCAGCAGCGCGGGAGACAGGGGAGCCTACGAGCAGTACTTC. This sequence encodes CASSAGDRGAYEQYF.

The V call is TRBV7-3, the J call TRBJ1-1, with a weak D call TRBD1 (5 bases). The V end lost 8 bases, the J end lost 1 base, and 8 bases lay between the germline ends. CDR1 is SGHTA and CDR2 is FQGTGA in the germline V gene. The CDR3 has 12 amino acids. As DNA, the CDR3 is TGTGCCAGCGGTACAGGGAACACTGAAGCTTTCTTT. Its protein is CASGTGNTEAFF.

The J gene is TRBJ1-2, the V gene TRBV2, with D possibly TRBD1 on 6 matching bases. CDR3 length equals 13 residues. Germline V lookup: CDR1 SNHLY, CDR2 FYNNEI. V was shortened by 8 bases and J by 12 bases, with 22 bases between the two germline ends. The CDR3 here is CASPRQAWVKDTF. CDR3 coding DNA: TGTGCCAGCCCTCGACAGGCCTGGGTAAAGGACACCTTC.